The 31 T cell receptor beta chains presented below share a single source sample, sequenced in a study of T cells in Graves' hyperthyroidism and ophthalmopathy. From RNA transcripts, TCR beta CDR3 regions were amplified. During a first-round RT-PCR of the TCR CDR3, the HTBI primer set was used. TCRdb processed the multiplex PCR reads anew with MiXCR; each CDR3 protein has one entry. Here the sample spans around 800,000 distinct CDR3 sequences, over 35% being singletons. Source material: blood. These receptor sequences come from a man younger than 35 with Graves' hyperthyroidism.

This clonotype was picked up many times. The CDR3 reads CASSLAGLAGEQYF. In nucleotides, the CDR3 is TGTGCCAGCAGCTTAGCGGGACTAGCGGGCGAGCAGTACTTC. V is TRBV7-8 and J is TRBJ2-7; 12 bases match TRBD2. The trim removed 0 bases at V and 6 bases at J, leaving 0 bases unmatched. The CDR3 is made up of 14 amino acids. The germline V gene encodes CDR1 SGHVS and CDR2 FQNEAQ.

This clonotype was seen only a few times. CDR3 residues: CASSPIAGGVSDTGELFF. The CDR3 DNA sequence: TGTGCCAGCAGCCCCATAGCGGGAGGAGTGTCGGACACCGGGGAGCTGTTTTTT. The rearrangement links TRBV9 to TRBJ2-2; 10 bases are shared with TRBD2. Germline-derived CDR1 and CDR2 are SGDLS and YYNGEE. V shed 4 bases and J 3 bases; nucleotides not matched to a gene: 12. There are 18 residues in the CDR3.

The table lists this clonotype with a few counts. The J gene is TRBJ1-3, the V gene TRBV9; tentatively, D is TRBD1 (6 bases). CDR3 length: 15 residues. The V and J ends lost 8 bases and 2 bases respectively, with 17 bases between them. Germline CDR1 SGDLS, CDR2 YYNGEE. CDR3 loop: CASPGEFGAGNTIYF. Written as DNA, the CDR3 is TGTGCCAGTCCAGGGGAATTTGGTGCTGGAAACACCATATATTTT.

This clonotype came up once. The chain recombines TRBV20-1 with TRBJ2-1; D is perhaps TRBD1 (5 bases). V lost 1 base and J 5 bases, leaving 12 bases between the germline ends. The CDR3 runs 14 residues. Germline CDR1 DFQATT, CDR2 SNEGSKA (reference sequence). This CDR3 is CSARGVGADNEQFF. The CDR3 DNA sequence: TGCAGTGCTAGAGGGGTTGGGGCGGACAATGAGCAGTTCTTC.

This clonotype was seen ten or more times. The V call is TRBV7-2, the J call TRBJ1-3; D is unresolved. The ends were cut back, 4 bases at V and 0 bases at J, with 10 bases in the middle. The CDR3 has 15 amino acids. Germline-derived CDR1 and CDR2 are SGHTA and FQGNSA. The CDR3 DNA sequence: TGTGCCAGCAGCTCCGGACCGGACTCTGGAAACACCATATATTTT. Translation: CASSSGPDSGNTIYF.

The rearrangement links TRBV20-1 to TRBJ2-5; tentatively, D is TRBD2 (6 bases). Trimming shortened V by 5 bases and J by 5 bases, and 15 bases separated the two germline ends. CDR1 is DFQATT, CDR2 SNEGSKA, per germline (reference sequence). This CDR3 spans 13 amino acids. This CDR3 is CSAPVEGSETQYF. The CDR3, as DNA: TGCAGTGCTCCGGTGGAGGGGAGCGAGACCCAGTACTTC.

The rearrangement uses TRBV11-2 and TRBJ2-7, with D tentatively TRBD1 or TRBD2 (8 bases each). The CDR3 runs 16 residues. Germline-derived CDR1 and CDR2 are SGHAT and FQNNGV. V gave up 4 bases and J gave up 1 base, with 17 bases separating them. CDR3 residues: CASSSGGGGLSYEQYF. DNA of the CDR3: TGTGCCAGCAGCTCAGGGGGCGGGGGGTTATCCTACGAGCAGTACTTC.

The rearrangement uses TRBV19 and TRBJ1-2, with D perhaps TRBD1 (6 bases). The CDR3 has 12 residues. The V end lost 4 bases, the J end lost 7 bases, and 10 bases lay between the germline ends. Germline CDR1 reads LNHDA; CDR2 reads SQIVND (reference sequence). The CDR3 protein is CASSTGALGYTF. DNA for the CDR3: TGTGCCAGTAGTACAGGGGCGCTTGGCTACACCTTC.

This clonotype was observed a few times. The chain uses TRBV12-3 or TRBV12-4 and TRBJ1-5; D perhaps matches TRBD1 (6 bases). The CDR3 sequence is 11 residues long. V dropped 7 bases and J dropped 10 bases, with 11 bases sitting between them. CDR3 DNA: TGTGCCAGCACCCAAGGGGGACCCCAGCATTTT. It is translated as CASTQGGPQHF.

V is TRBV7-2 and J is TRBJ2-7; either TRBD1 or TRBD2 may supply D (5 bases each). The CDR3 has 15 residues. Between the trimmed V and J ends, which lost 3 bases and 6 bases, there was a span of 18 bases. Germline V gene sequence: CDR1 SGHTA, CDR2 FQGNSA. The CDR3 DNA sequence: TGTGCCAGCAGCTTGTGGACGGCAGGGACGGTCGAGCAGTACTTC. It yields the protein CASSLWTAGTVEQYF.

Ten or more counts support this clonotype. The gene calls are TRBV24-1 and TRBJ2-5, with D perhaps TRBD2 (6 bases). CDR1 and CDR2 from the germline V gene are KGHDR and SFDVKD. The length of the CDR3 is 15 residues. Trimming pared 4 bases from V and 5 bases from J, leaving 16 bases between. Written as DNA, the CDR3 is TGTGCCACCAGTGACTCCCGCGGGACCGGGGAGACCCAGTACTTC. Amino acids: CATSDSRGTGETQYF.

This clonotype was seen many times. The chain links TRBV7-2 to TRBJ1-1, with TRBD1 identical over 11 bases. The junction had 4 bases not matched to a gene; V was cut back by 6 bases and J by 4 bases. Looked up from germline, CDR1 is SGHTA and CDR2 is FQGNSA. The CDR3 length is 14 residues. The CDR3 loop reads CASRMGQGGTEAFF. The CDR3 DNA reads TGTGCCAGCAGGATGGGACAGGGGGGCACTGAAGCTTTCTTT.

This clonotype was counted ten times or more. The gene calls are TRBV2 and TRBJ1-1; 7 bases fit TRBD1. The V and J ends lost 1 base and 1 base, in that order; junction bases with no gene match: 3. This CDR3 has 15 amino acids. In germline, CDR1 is SNHLY, CDR2 FYNNEI. In DNA, the CDR3 is TGTGCCAGCAGTGAAGACAGGGGCGGGAACACTGAAGCTTTCTTT. Amino acid sequence: CASSEDRGGNTEAFF.

This chain uses TRBV11-2 with TRBJ1-6; D is ambiguous. CDR1 and CDR2 from the germline V gene are SGHAT and FQNNGV. Trimming shortened V by 5 bases and J by 4 bases, and 12 bases separated the two germline ends. The CDR3 loop spans 15 amino acids. In DNA, the CDR3 is TGTGCCAGCAGCATCCCGGGGAAGTATAATTCACCCCTCCACTTT. As protein: CASSIPGKYNSPLHF.

The chain uses TRBV6-5 and TRBJ2-7, with no clear D. V was clipped by 4 bases and J by 0 bases, with 13 bases between them. The CDR3 is made up of 15 amino acids. Germline values: CDR1 MNHEY, CDR2 SVGAGI. CDR3 region: CASSSARLSSYEQYF. CDR3 sequence (DNA): TGTGCCAGCAGTTCCGCTCGGTTGAGCTCCTACGAGCAGTACTTC.

The CDR3 bases are TGTGCCAGCAGCCCCCTGACAGCATACTATGGCTACACCTTC. Translating gives CASSPLTAYYGYTF. The rearrangement joins TRBV3-1 to TRBJ1-2, with D possibly being TRBD1 (5 bases). Trimming removed 4 bases from V and 3 bases from J, with 12 bases in between. From germline, CDR1 is LGHDT and CDR2 YNNKEL (reference sequence). This CDR3 comprises 14 residues.

The V and J genes are TRBV29-1 and TRBJ1-4; TRBD1 might be the D (6 bases). V dropped 3 bases and J dropped 4 bases, with 12 bases sitting between them. The CDR3 sequence is 14 residues long. Per germline, CDR1 SQVTM and CDR2 ANQGSEA. Here the CDR3 reads CSVDSGASNEKLFF. CDR3 sequence (DNA): TGCAGCGTTGACTCAGGGGCGAGTAATGAAAAACTGTTTTTT.

This clonotype was detected only a few times. The chain uses TRBV12-3 or TRBV12-4 and TRBJ1-1; possible D gene TRBD1, 6 bases. Trimming took off 7 bases at V and 1 base at J, with 13 bases between the two ends. The CDR3 sequence is 14 residues long. The CDR3 nucleotides read TGTGCCAGCACCATAACAGGGACGAACACTGAAGCTTTCTTT. It codes for CASTITGTNTEAFF.

This clonotype was recorded at least ten times. V and J are TRBV2 and TRBJ1-5; D perhaps matches TRBD1 (6 bases). Germline CDR1 reads SNHLY; CDR2 reads FYNNEI. V was trimmed by 3 bases and J by 6 bases, leaving 12 bases between them. This CDR3 comprises 14 residues. The CDR3 region is CASSDGGAGQPQHF. The CDR3 coding sequence is TGTGCCAGCAGTGACGGGGGGGCGGGTCAGCCCCAGCATTTT.

The table lists this clonotype with a few counts. A single base separates this from a much larger clone, so it may be a read error. This chain connects TRBV29-1 to TRBJ2-5, with D perhaps TRBD1 or TRBD2 (5 bases each). CDR1 and CDR2 (germline): SQVTM, ANQGSEA. The CDR3 totals 13 residues. With 4 bases removed from V and 7 bases from J, the gap between germline ends came to 16 bases. For the CDR3, the DNA is TGCAGCGTTGGCCGCGCGGGTCAGGGGACCCAGTACTTC. This translates into CSVGRAGQGTQYF.

Comments on this clonotype: A read error may explain this, as a much larger clone is one base away. V is TRBV10-3 and J is TRBJ2-2; the match to TRBD2 covers 8 bases. The germline CDR1 and CDR2 sequences are ENHRY and SYGVKD. This CDR3 region has 16 residues. The CDR3 DNA is TGTGCCGTCAGTGAGTACGCGGGAGGCTACACCGGGGAGCTGTTTTTT. Protein sequence: CAVSEYAGGYTGELFF.

Notes on this clonotype: The junction departs from the called germline gene at one end, perhaps through a read error. This sequence joins TRBV10-3 and TRBJ2-7; D call uncertain. With the DNA end fitting TRBJ2-1 better, the J assignment may be wrong. This CDR3 comprises 13 residues. The V gene's germline CDR1 is ENHRY and CDR2 SYGVKD. CDR3 protein: CATSDPGVGEQFF. As DNA, the CDR3 is TGTGCCACCAGTGATCCAGGCGTCGGGGAGCAGTTCTTC.

The V call is TRBV12-3 or TRBV12-4, the J call TRBJ1-2, with TRBD1 identical over 9 bases. The ends lost 6 bases at V and 2 bases at J; junction bases unmatched: 10. The CDR3 sequence is 16 residues long. The CDR3 sequence is CASRPGTGPPNYGYTF. The CDR3 DNA reads TGTGCCAGCAGACCCGGGACAGGGCCGCCGAACTATGGCTACACCTTC.

The genes are TRBV7-9 and TRBJ1-1, with D unclear. V was clipped by 5 bases and J by 5 bases, with 21 bases between them. The germline gives CDR1 SEHNR, CDR2 FQNEAQ (reference sequence). The CDR3 loop spans 16 amino acids. CDR3 amino acids: CASSPRAGGQETEAFF. As DNA, the CDR3 is TGTGCCAGCAGCCCACGCGCGGGAGGGCAGGAAACTGAAGCTTTCTTT.

A note on this clonotype: The junction departs from germline at one end; a sequencing error may be responsible. This chain uses TRBV5-5 with TRBJ2-1, with D possibly TRBD2 on 6 matching bases. This CDR3 comprises 12 residues. Germline assignment: CDR1 SGHKS and CDR2 YYEKEE (reference sequence). CDR3 protein: CAGSLTGDFKIF. The CDR3 DNA is TGTGCCGGGTCCCTGACGGGGGATTTCAAAATCTTC.

This clonotype was detected many times. The rearrangement uses TRBV12-3 or TRBV12-4 and TRBJ1-1; D not certain. Trimming took off 6 bases at V and 0 bases at J, with 8 bases between the two ends. The CDR3 sequence is 13 residues long. As DNA, the CDR3 is TGTGCCAGCAGCCCTGACTTGAACACTGAAGCTTTCTTT. Translated: CASSPDLNTEAFF.

The chain is built from TRBV7-6 and TRBJ2-7; 12 bases line up with TRBD2. Germline V lookup: CDR1 SGHVS, CDR2 FNYEAQ. Unmatched junction bases numbered 3, after V lost 0 bases and J lost 0 bases. This CDR3 region has 17 residues. The DNA of the CDR3 is TGTGCCAGCAGCTTAGCCCAACTAGCGGGAGGCTCCTACGAGCAGTACTTC. Its protein product is CASSLAQLAGGSYEQYF.

The sample holds many counts of this clonotype. V gene TRBV20-1 combines with J gene TRBJ2-5, with 7 bases lining up with TRBD1. This CDR3 has 14 residues. The junction had 7 bases not matched to a gene; V was cut back by 2 bases and J by 4 bases. Germline CDR1 is DFQATT and CDR2 is SNEGSKA (reference sequence). In DNA, the CDR3 is TGCAGTGCTAGAACGACAGGGACGGGAGAGACCCAGTACTTC. Its translation: CSARTTGTGETQYF.

For this clonotype: A clone one base away is much larger, so this may be a read error. V gene TRBV7-8 combines with J gene TRBJ1-5; D uncertain. Germline V gives CDR1 SGHVS, CDR2 FQNEAQ. V was clipped by 1 base and J by 3 bases, with 10 bases between them. CDR3 length equals 15 residues. CDR3 DNA: TGTGCCAGCAGCTTAGTGCCCAGCCTCAATCAGCCCCAGCATTTT. Residues: CASSLVPSLNQPQHF.

Many counts were recorded for this clonotype. The genes are TRBV15 and TRBJ1-2, with D unclear. The V gene lost 0 bases and the J gene lost 8 bases, with 13 bases spanning the gap. The CDR3 covers 14 residues. Germline CDR1 and CDR2: LNHNV and YYDKDF (reference sequence). The CDR3 DNA sequence: TGTGCCACCAGCAGAGATGAGGGCCTAGGGGGCTACACCTTC. This translates into CATSRDEGLGGYTF.

With respect to this clonotype: At one of its ends the junction is not consistent with the germline gene, which may arise from a read error. The V and J genes are TRBV10-2 and TRBJ1-6; D may be TRBD1 (6 bases). CDR3 length: 16 amino acids. Germline V gives CDR1 WSHSY, CDR2 SAAADI. The CDR3 is CASSYIGDRNNSPLHF. For the CDR3, the DNA is TGTGCCAGCAGTTATATAGGAGACAGGAATAATTCACCCCTCCACTTT.